A selection of T cell receptor beta chains follows, all from one sample in a study of T cell responses to AZD1222 COVID-19 vaccine. Some clones are missing from TCRdb's copy, which holds only in-frame ones; the method was immunoSEQ multiplex PCR. Counted here are approximately 170,000 clones, roughly nine tenths occurring once; the ten biggest clones make up roughly 6.9%. The sequences come from peripheral blood, collected on day 0 of AZD1222 vaccination. The receptor set was obtained from an adult in good health. Each CDR3 is given without its conserved first and last residue.

cdr3_aa | j_call | v_call
AWATLGSNQPQH | TRBJ1-5 | TRBV30
AWTLGPYGYT | TRBJ1-2 | TRBV30
ASTLGTGRFAF | TRBJ1-1 | TRBV19
ASSFYTHGIFAKNIQY | TRBJ2-4 | TRBV5-8
ASSRQPGQGISQPQH | TRBJ1-5 | TRBV7-8
ASSQDRNEAF | TRBJ1-1 | TRBV3-1/TRBV3-2
ASSYGRASGNNEQF | TRBJ2-1 | TRBV6-2/TRBV6-3
AWTPEGASTDTQY | TRBJ2-3 | TRBV30
ASSETGGAGGELF | TRBJ2-2 | TRBV25-1
ASSQLQGLEKLF | TRBJ1-4 | TRBV4-1
ASSKNGLSYNEQF | TRBJ2-1 | TRBV6-5
SGRGGGGEQF | TRBJ2-1 | TRBV29-1
AWSATDTQY | TRBJ2-3 | TRBV30
ASSRIRTSGGNTQY | TRBJ2-3 | TRBV9
AISEIRQETQY | TRBJ2-5 | TRBV10-3
ASSYSQGPNEKLF | TRBJ1-4 | TRBV6-2/TRBV6-3
ASSEERQAWNIQY | TRBJ2-4 | TRBV2
ASSLPGTEAF | TRBJ1-1 | TRBV5-1
ASSLAPQGGGYT | TRBJ1-2 | TRBV5-1
ASSLQPGGWETQY | TRBJ2-5 | TRBV5-1
ASNLALGTDTQY | TRBJ2-3 | TRBV11-2
ASSDLGTGHYGYT | TRBJ1-2 | TRBV6-1
ASSLRNLGSYEQY | TRBJ2-7 | TRBV27
ASSLGWAISSYEQY | TRBJ2-7 | TRBV5-1
ASSQERTVNTEAF | TRBJ1-1 | TRBV4-1
ASISGGASETQY | TRBJ2-5 | TRBV28
ASSLGKGSPSYNEQF | TRBJ2-1 | TRBV7-9
ASSKGTDTQY | TRBJ2-3 | TRBV18
ASSLWEGDQETQY | TRBJ2-5 | TRBV27
ASSLVGGPEYAGYT | TRBJ1-2 | TRBV7-2
ASSSGQGSNQPQH | TRBJ1-5 | TRBV27
ASLLGSHYRQHRETQY | TRBJ2-5 | TRBV10-1
ASSYGVSGGGEQY | TRBJ2-7 | TRBV6-5
ATSDWRSPQETQY | TRBJ2-5 | TRBV24-1
ASSSRVGRSYEQY | TRBJ2-7 | TRBV7-6
ASSQHRDSNEKLF | TRBJ1-4 | TRBV3-1/TRBV3-2
ASSIDANPRGNEQF | TRBJ2-1 | TRBV9
ASSHLGGTEAF | TRBJ1-1 | TRBV3-1/TRBV3-2